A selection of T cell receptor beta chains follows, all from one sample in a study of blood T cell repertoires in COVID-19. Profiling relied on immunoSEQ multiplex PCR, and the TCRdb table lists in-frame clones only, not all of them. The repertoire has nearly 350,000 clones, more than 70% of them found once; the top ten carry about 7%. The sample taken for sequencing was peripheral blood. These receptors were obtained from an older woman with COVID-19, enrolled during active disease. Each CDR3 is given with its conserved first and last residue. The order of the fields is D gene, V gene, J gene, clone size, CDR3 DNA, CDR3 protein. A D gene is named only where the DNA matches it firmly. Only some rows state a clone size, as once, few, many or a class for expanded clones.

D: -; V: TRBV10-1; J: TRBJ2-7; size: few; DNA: TGCGCCAGCAGTGAGTCGCTGACGGGGGCCTACGAGCAGTACTTC; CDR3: CASSESLTGAYEQYF
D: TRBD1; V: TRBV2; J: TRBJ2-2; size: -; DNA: TGTGCCAGCAGTGAAGAGGGACAGGGGGTGAGCGGGGAGCTGTTTTTT; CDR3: CASSEEGQGVSGELFF
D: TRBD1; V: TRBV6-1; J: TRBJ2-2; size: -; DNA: TGTGCCAGCAGTGCCGGGACAGGGGCGAACACCGGGGAGCTGTTTTTT; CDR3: CASSAGTGANTGELFF
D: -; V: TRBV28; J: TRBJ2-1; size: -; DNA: TGTGCCAGTCAGGTTTATCCCTACAATGAGCAGTTCTTC; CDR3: CASQVYPYNEQFF
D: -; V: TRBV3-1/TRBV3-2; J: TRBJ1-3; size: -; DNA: TGTGCCAGCAGCGGTCCCGGGACACCGGGAAACACCATATATTTT; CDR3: CASSGPGTPGNTIYF
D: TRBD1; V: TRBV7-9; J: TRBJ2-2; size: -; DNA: TGTGCCAGCAGCTTTACCCATTGGACAGGGAGGAACACCGGGGAGCTGTTTTTT; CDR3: CASSFTHWTGRNTGELFF
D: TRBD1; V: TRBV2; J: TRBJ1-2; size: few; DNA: TGTGCCAGCAGTGAAATTTCTGACAGGGACGGCTACACCTTC; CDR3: CASSEISDRDGYTF
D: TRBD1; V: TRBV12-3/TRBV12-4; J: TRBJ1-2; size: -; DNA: TGTGCCAGCAGTCTTACAGGGGGGAGAGGCTACACCTTC; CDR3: CASSLTGGRGYTF
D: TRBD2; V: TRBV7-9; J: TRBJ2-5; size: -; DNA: TGTGCCAGCAGCAAGACTAGCGGGGGTGGGGAGACCCAGTACTTC; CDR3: CASSKTSGGGETQYF
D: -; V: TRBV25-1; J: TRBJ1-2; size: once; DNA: TGTGCCAGCGGAGGTCGGGAGACCTCTAACTATGGCTACACCTTC; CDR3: CASGGRETSNYGYTF
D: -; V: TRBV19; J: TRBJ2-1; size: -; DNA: TGTGCCAGTAGTATGGGGGGGCCCGTGGGGCAGTTCTTC; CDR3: CASSMGGPVGQFF
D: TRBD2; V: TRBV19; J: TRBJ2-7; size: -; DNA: TGTGCCAGTAGTAGGGGGGAGGGCTACGAGCAGTACTTC; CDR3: CASSRGEGYEQYF
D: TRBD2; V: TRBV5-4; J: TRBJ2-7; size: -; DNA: TGTGCCAGCAGCTTGTTGATAGCGGGGGGTACCACCTACGAGCAGTACTTC; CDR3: CASSLLIAGGTTYEQYF
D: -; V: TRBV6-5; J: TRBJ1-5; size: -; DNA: TGTGCCAGCAGTCGAGACAGGTATCAGCCCCAGCATTTT; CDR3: CASSRDRYQPQHF
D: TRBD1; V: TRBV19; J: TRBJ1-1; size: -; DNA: TGTGCCAGTAGTATAGGGGGGCAGGGGGGTAACCCTGAAGCTTTCTTT; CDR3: CASSIGGQGGNPEAFF
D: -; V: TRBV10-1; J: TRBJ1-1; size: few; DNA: TGCGCCAGCAGTGAATCCTTTAACACTGAAGCTTTCTTT; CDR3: CASSESFNTEAFF
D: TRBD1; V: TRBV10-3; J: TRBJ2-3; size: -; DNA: TGTGCCATGGCAGGGGGCACTGGTACGCAGTATTTT; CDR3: CAMAGGTGTQYF
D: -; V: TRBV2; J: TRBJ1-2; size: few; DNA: TGTGCCAGCTCTCGGGAAGCGAGGGACTATGGCTACACCTTC; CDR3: CASSREARDYGYTF
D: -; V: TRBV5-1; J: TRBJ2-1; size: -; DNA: TGCGCCAGCAGCTTAACAGGGAGGGCCGAGGATGAGCAGTTCTTC; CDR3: CASSLTGRAEDEQFF
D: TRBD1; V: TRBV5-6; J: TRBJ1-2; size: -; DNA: TGTGCCAGCAGCTCTGGGACAGGGCTCGGTGGCTACACCTTC; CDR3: CASSSGTGLGGYTF
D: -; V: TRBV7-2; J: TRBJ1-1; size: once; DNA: TGTGCCAGCAGCTTATCGCGGGGCGCCGACGGCACTGAAGCTTTCTTT; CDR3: CASSLSRGADGTEAFF
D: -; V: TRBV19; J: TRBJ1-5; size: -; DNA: TGTGCCAGCGGGACAAGGAATCAGCCCCAGCATTTT; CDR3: CASGTRNQPQHF
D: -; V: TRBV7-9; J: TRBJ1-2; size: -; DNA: TGTGCCAGCAGCTTCGGAGAGGGCCCACCCTACACCTTC; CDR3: CASSFGEGPPYTF
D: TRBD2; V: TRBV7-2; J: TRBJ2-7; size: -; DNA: TGTGCCAGCAGCTGGGGGCTAGCGGGGATATACGAGCAGTACTTC; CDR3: CASSWGLAGIYEQYF
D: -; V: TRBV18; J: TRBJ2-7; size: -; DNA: TGTGCCAGCTCAGGCAGAACCTACGAGCAGTACTTC; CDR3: CASSGRTYEQYF
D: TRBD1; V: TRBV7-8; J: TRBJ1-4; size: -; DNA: TGTGCCAGCAGCCCACAGGGGGCCGGGGAAAAACTGTTTTTT; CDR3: CASSPQGAGEKLFF
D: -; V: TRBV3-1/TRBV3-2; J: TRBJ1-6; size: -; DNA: TGTGCCAGCAGCCAAGTGGCGACGGGGGACTCACCCCTCCACTTT; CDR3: CASSQVATGDSPLHF
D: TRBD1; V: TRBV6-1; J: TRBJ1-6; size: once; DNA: TGTGCCAGCAGTGAGGACAGGGGGCTTTCACCCCTCCACTTT; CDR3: CASSEDRGLSPLHF
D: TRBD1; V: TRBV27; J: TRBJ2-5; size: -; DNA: TGTGCCAGCAGTTCTACCTGGGACAGAGCCCAAGAGACCCAGTACTTC; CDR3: CASSSTWDRAQETQYF
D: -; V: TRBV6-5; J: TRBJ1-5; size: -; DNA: TGTGCCAGCAGTCGGGGGGGCGGAAGGCAGCCCCAGCATTTT; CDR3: CASSRGGGRQPQHF
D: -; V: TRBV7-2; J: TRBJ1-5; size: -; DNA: TGTGCCAGCAGCTTAACTCCCCGGGGGGACCAGCCCCAGCATTTT; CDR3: CASSLTPRGDQPQHF
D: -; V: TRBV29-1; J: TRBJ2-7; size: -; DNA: TGCAGCGCCGTCCAGGCCAGGTTCGACGAGCAGTACTTC; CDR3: CSAVQARFDEQYF
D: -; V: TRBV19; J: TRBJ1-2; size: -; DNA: TGTGCCAGTAGTACACAAACCTTCGACAGACGGGGCTACACCTTC; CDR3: CASSTQTFDRRGYTF
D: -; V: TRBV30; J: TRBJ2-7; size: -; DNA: TGTGCCTGGAGTGGCGGGGCAGGGGGAACGCAGTACTTC; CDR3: CAWSGGAGGTQYF
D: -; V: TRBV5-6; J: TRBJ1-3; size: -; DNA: TGTGCCAGCAACTTCATCCCTTTATTCGGGCTGGGAGACACCATATATTTT; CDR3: CASNFIPLFGLGDTIYF
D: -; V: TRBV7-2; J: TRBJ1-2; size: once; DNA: TGTGCCAGCCGAAGGGCGGGCCAAGCTAACTATGGCTACACCTTC; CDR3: CASRRAGQANYGYTF
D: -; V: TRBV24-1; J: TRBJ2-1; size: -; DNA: TGTGCCACCAGTGATTTAGTTGAGGGCAATGAGCAGTTCTTC; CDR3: CATSDLVEGNEQFF
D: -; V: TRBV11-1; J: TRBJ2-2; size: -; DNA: TGTGCCAGCAGCTTAGACAGCACCGGGGAGCTGTTTTTT; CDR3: CASSLDSTGELFF
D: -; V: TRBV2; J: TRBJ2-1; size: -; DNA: TGTGCCAGCAGTGAAGGACACAACAATGAGCAGTTCTTC; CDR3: CASSEGHNNEQFF
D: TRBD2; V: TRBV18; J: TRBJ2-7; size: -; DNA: TGTGCCAGCTCACCGAGCGGGGGCCTCTACGAGCAGTACTTC; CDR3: CASSPSGGLYEQYF
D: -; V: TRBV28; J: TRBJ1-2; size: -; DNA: TGTGCCAGCTCGACAGGACCCGGCTACACCTTC; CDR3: CASSTGPGYTF
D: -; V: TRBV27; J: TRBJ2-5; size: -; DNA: TGTGCCAGCAGGGCAGCGGGCGTTTTGGAGACCCAGTACTTC; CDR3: CASRAAGVLETQYF
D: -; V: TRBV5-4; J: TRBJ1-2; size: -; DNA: TGTGCCAGCAGCTTTAGTCAGGACTATGGCTACACCTTC; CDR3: CASSFSQDYGYTF
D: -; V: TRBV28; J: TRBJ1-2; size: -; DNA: TGTGCCAGCAGGGCTGGACAGACTAACTATGGCTACACCTTC; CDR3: CASRAGQTNYGYTF
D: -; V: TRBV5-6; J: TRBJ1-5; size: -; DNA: TGTGCCAGCAGCTTGGTGACCGGAGGCAATCAGCCCCAGCATTTT; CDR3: CASSLVTGGNQPQHF
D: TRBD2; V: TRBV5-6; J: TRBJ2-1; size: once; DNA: TGTGCCAGCAGCTTTTTCGGGGAGGGTAGAAATGAGCAGTTCTTC; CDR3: CASSFFGEGRNEQFF
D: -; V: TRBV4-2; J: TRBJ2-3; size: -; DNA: TGTGCCAGCAGCCAAGATTTCCTCACAGATACGCAGTATTTT; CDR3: CASSQDFLTDTQYF
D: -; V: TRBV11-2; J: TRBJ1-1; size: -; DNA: TGTGCCAGCAGCTCGACAGGTAATTCCCCTGAAGCTTTCTTT; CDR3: CASSSTGNSPEAFF
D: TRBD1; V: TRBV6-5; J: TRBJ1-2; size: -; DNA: TGTGCCAGCAGCCCGGACAGGGTCATCGGCTACACCTTC; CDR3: CASSPDRVIGYTF
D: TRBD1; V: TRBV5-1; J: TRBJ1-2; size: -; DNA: TGCGCCAGCGGACCACAGGGGTTAGGCTACACCTTC; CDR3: CASGPQGLGYTF
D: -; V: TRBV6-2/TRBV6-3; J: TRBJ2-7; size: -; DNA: TGTGCCAGCAGTTACGTGGCGGGCGAGCAGTACTTC; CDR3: CASSYVAGEQYF
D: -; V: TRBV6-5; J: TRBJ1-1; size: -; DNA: TGTGCCAGCTCCCAGGATAAGAACACTGAAGCTTTCTTT; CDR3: CASSQDKNTEAFF
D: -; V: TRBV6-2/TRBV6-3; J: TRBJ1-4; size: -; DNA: TGTGCCAGCAGCGACCCGACAGGACCCTATGAAAAACTGTTTTTT; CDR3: CASSDPTGPYEKLFF
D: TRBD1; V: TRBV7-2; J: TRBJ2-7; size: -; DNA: TGTGCCAGCAGCTTAAGCAGGGGGTCCTGGGGCGAGCAGTACTTC; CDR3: CASSLSRGSWGEQYF
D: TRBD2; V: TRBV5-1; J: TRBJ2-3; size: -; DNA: TGCGCCAGCAGCGTACTAGCGGCCGACACAGATACGCAGTATTTT; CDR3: CASSVLAADTDTQYF
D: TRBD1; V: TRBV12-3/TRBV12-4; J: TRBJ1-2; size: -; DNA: TGTGCCAGCAGTCATGGACAGGCCGGGGGCTACACCTTC; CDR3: CASSHGQAGGYTF
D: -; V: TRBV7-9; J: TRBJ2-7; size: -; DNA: TGTGCCAGCAGCCTCGGCTCCTACGAGCAGTACTTC; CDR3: CASSLGSYEQYF
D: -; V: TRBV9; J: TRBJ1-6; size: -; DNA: TGTGCCAGCAGCGTCAACGAAAAGGGGTCACCCCTCCACTTT; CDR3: CASSVNEKGSPLHF
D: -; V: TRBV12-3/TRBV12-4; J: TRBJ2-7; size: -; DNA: TGTGCCAGCAGTAAACAGGTCTCCTACGAGCAGTACTTC; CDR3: CASSKQVSYEQYF
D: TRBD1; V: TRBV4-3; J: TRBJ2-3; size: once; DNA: TGCGCCAGCAGCCAAGACGGGACAGGGGGGACAGATACGCAGTATTTT; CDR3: CASSQDGTGGTDTQYF